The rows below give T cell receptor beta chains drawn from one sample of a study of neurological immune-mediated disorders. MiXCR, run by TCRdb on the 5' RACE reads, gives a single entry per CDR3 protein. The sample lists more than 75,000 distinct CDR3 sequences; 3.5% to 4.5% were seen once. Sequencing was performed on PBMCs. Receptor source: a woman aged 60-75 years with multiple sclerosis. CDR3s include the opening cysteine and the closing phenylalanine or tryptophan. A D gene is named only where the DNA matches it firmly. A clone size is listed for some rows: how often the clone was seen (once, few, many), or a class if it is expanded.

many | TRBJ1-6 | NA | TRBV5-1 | CASSLEGVKSYNSPLHF
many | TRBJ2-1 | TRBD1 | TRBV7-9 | CASSFPGQGARGQFF
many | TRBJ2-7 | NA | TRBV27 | CASSTSFIDVYEQYF
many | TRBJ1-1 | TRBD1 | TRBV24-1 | CATSDPGQENTEAFF
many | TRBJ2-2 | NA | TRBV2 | CASSWLVFTGELFF
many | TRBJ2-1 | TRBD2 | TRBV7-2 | CASSPIAGVYYNEQFF
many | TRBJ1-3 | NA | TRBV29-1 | CSVSRELGGNTIYF
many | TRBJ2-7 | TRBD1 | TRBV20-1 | CSASRDRGRGGEQYF
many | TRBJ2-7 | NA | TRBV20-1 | CSASGRAYEQYF
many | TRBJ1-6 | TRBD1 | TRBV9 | CASSVGQGANNSPLHF
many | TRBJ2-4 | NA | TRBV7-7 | CASSPTLGDKNIQYF
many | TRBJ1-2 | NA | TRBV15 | CATSRVKTPIYGYTF
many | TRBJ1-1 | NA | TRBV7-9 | CASTSGAEAFF
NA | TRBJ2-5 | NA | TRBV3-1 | CASSQVVSRRKETQYF
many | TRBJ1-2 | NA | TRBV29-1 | CSAEGVESGYTF
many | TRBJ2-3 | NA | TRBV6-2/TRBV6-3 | CASSYSGREVADTQYF
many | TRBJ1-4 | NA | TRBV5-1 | CASSLIPSNEKLFF
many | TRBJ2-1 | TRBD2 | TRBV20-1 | CSARDPNSGGDNEQFF
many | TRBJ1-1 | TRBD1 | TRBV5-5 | CASRTGTGVRTEAFF
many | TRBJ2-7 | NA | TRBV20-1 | CSARGGAGYEQYF
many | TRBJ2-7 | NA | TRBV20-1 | CSARRTGYEQYF
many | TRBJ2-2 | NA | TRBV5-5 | CASSLTVVGLTPGELFF
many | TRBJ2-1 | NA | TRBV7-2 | CASSFAGGYNEQFF
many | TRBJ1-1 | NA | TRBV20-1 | CSARLQGVMNTEAFF
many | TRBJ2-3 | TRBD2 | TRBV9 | CASSVAERGGSGDTQYF
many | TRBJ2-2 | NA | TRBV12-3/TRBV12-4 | CASSPDWTGNTGELFF
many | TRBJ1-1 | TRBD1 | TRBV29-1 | CSVQARDRGLNTEAFF
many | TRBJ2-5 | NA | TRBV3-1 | CASSQDGLAQETQYF
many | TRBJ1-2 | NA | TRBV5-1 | CASSLDMAYGYTF
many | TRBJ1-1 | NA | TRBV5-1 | CASRLGDLNTEAFF
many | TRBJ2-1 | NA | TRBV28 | CASSWQSNEQFF